What follows is one T cell receptor beta chain and its context. Its antigen is undetermined. The data derive from a study of T cells in localized non-small cell lung cancer. Repertoires were generated with immunoSEQ multiplex PCR, while TCRdb's copy carries only in-frame clones and drops some. The profile shows around 41,000 clones, approximately 86% of them singletons. Study-wide points: Heterogeneity stays possible, as sequencing covered only one tumor region. Density of T cells in blood, when higher, went with longer overall survival. There were a median around 57 of the top 100 tumor clones appearing in adjacent lung. Clonality peaked in uninvolved adjacent lung rather than tumor.

The V gene's germline CDR1 is SEHNR and CDR2 FQNEAQ (reference sequence). V lost 10 bases, J lost 0 bases, and 8 bases stayed unmatched. This CDR3 has 15 amino acids. This TCR derives from a man between 35 and 75 years old with stage I lung adenocarcinoma. The chain employs TRBV7-9 and TRBJ1-1; 10 positions agree with TRBD1. The input for sequencing was peripheral blood, taken before any cancer treatment. DNA for the CDR3: TGTGCCACCCGGACAGGGGGTTTCATGAACACTGAAGCTTTCTTT. Translated: CATRTGGFMNTEAFF.